Below, 3 T cell receptor beta chains from the same sample are listed, as sequenced in a study of Tregs in tolerant kidney transplant recipients. Sequencing used immunoSEQ multiplex PCR; TCRdb keeps in-frame clones, though not all of them. Here the sample spans 60,000 to 65,000 clones, under 98% being singletons. Sequenced here: Tregs from blood, sampled before the transplant. The receptors shown here come from a human donor who received a combined kidney and bone marrow transplant.

This clone was recorded only once. The chain recombines TRBV5-1 with TRBJ2-1, with TRBD1 matching over 7 bases. V was pared by 4 bases and J by 9 bases, with 16 bases of the junction left unmatched. This CDR3 is built from 16 residues. Germline V gives CDR1 SGHRS, CDR2 YFSETQ. In nucleotides, the CDR3 is TGCGCCAGCAGCCCAGGAACAGGGGTGGCCATTGTTGAGCAGTTCTTC. Translated, it gives CASSPGTGVAIVEQFF.

The chain has TRBV5-5 and TRBJ1-2; D is ambiguous. The V end was cut by 1 base, the J end by 9 bases, with 16 bases between. Germline CDR1 SGHKS, CDR2 YYEKEE (reference sequence). CDR3 size: 14 residues. The CDR3 is CASSLLQASSRYTF. As DNA, the CDR3 is TGTGCCAGCAGCTTGTTGCAGGCCTCCTCACGCTACACCTTC. Supplemented by reference TRBV5-5 and TRBJ1-2, the full variable domain reads DAGVTQSPTHLIKTRGQQVTLRCSPISGHKSVSWYQQVLGQGPQFIFQYYEKEERGRGNFPDRFSARQFPNYSSELNVNALLLGDSALYLCASSLLQASSRYTFGSGTRLTVV.

The chain has TRBV5-1 and TRBJ2-5; D unresolved. The ends were cut back, 8 bases at V and 3 bases at J, with 17 bases in the middle. Per germline, CDR1 SGHRS and CDR2 YFSETQ. CDR3 length: 14 residues. CDR3 in DNA: TGCGCCAGTGCAGGCGCCGCCTGGGAAGAGACCCAGTACTTC. Amino acids: CASAGAAWEETQYF.